This note documents a single T cell receptor (beta chain) sequence. This record belongs to a study of blood T cell repertoires in COVID-19. At the level of the study: Material from acute and convalescent COVID-19 was sourced from the United States, Italy and Spain. T cells, B-cell-depleted T cells, or PBMCs supplied cDNA or gDNA.

Original handling: Reference gene primer amplification gave estimated nucleated cell counts. Assay: immunoSEQ multiplex PCR; the TCRdb copy retains only in-frame clones and omits some. V and J calls and clone size come straight from that table; D and trimming were deduced from the DNA. The sample holds about 100,000 clones; approximately 80% are singletons and the top ten take 26%. The sequencing input was peripheral blood. This TCR was recovered from a man aged 60-69 years with acute or convalescent COVID-19.

The CDR3 bases are TGTGCCAGTAGAAAAGCGGGAGGGCCTTACGAGCAGTACTTC. Its translation: CASRKAGGPYEQYF. This chain uses TRBV19 with TRBJ2-7; 10 bases agree with TRBD2. Per the germline V gene, CDR1 is LNHDA and CDR2 is SQIVND (reference sequence). This CDR3 has 14 amino acids. Germline trimming cut 6 bases from V and 4 bases from J; bases unmatched to any gene: 6.